A selection of T cell receptor beta chains follows, all from one sample in a study of blood T cell repertoires in COVID-19. Method: immunoSEQ multiplex PCR; TCRdb's copy keeps in-frame clones and lacks some. This table holds fewer than 250,000 clones, around 84% found once. The specimen sequenced was peripheral blood. The source of these receptors is a man in his fifties or sixties with COVID-19, enrolled during active disease. Each CDR3 is given with its conserved first and last residue. The order of the fields is clone size, J gene, V gene, D gene, CDR3 protein, CDR3 DNA. The D gene is left open where the match is weak. A clone size is listed for some rows: how often the clone was seen (once, few, many), or a class if it is expanded.

clone_size: NA; j_call: TRBJ1-1; v_call: TRBV7-9; d_call: NA; cdr3_aa: CASSLGHPNTEAFF; cdr3_nt: TGTGCCAGCAGCTTAGGGCATCCGAACACTGAAGCTTTCTTT
clone_size: NA; j_call: TRBJ2-3; v_call: TRBV2; d_call: TRBD2; cdr3_aa: CASRPSSSGRTDTQYF; cdr3_nt: TGTGCCAGCAGACCCTCATCTAGCGGGAGAACAGATACGCAGTATTTT
clone_size: NA; j_call: TRBJ2-3; v_call: TRBV5-1; d_call: NA; cdr3_aa: CASSLAFRAADTQYF; cdr3_nt: TGCGCCAGCAGCTTGGCCTTCAGGGCTGCGGATACGCAGTATTTT
clone_size: NA; j_call: TRBJ1-3; v_call: TRBV7-8; d_call: NA; cdr3_aa: CASSPTYRQVLSGNTIYF; cdr3_nt: TGTGCCAGCAGCCCCACTTACCGCCAGGTCCTCTCTGGAAACACCATATATTTT
clone_size: once; j_call: TRBJ1-6; v_call: TRBV7-8; d_call: NA; cdr3_aa: CASSFQTATTLHF; cdr3_nt: TGTGCCAGCAGCTTCCAGACTGCTACCACCCTCCACTTT
clone_size: NA; j_call: TRBJ2-1; v_call: TRBV9; d_call: TRBD2; cdr3_aa: CASSPRGLAGNYNEQFF; cdr3_nt: TGTGCCAGCAGCCCCCGGGGTCTAGCGGGAAACTACAATGAGCAGTTCTTC
clone_size: NA; j_call: TRBJ1-5; v_call: TRBV5-1; d_call: NA; cdr3_aa: CASSLLLERSNQPQHF; cdr3_nt: TGCGCCAGCAGCTTGCTACTGGAGCGGAGCAATCAGCCCCAGCATTTT
clone_size: once; j_call: TRBJ2-3; v_call: TRBV7-7; d_call: TRBD1; cdr3_aa: CASSQGGDRGADTQYF; cdr3_nt: TGTGCCAGCAGCCAGGGGGGGGACAGGGGCGCAGATACGCAGTATTTT
clone_size: NA; j_call: TRBJ2-7; v_call: TRBV6-5; d_call: NA; cdr3_aa: CASRKTGISPYEQYF; cdr3_nt: TGTGCCAGCCGGAAAACAGGGATTTCTCCCTACGAGCAGTACTTC
clone_size: NA; j_call: TRBJ1-1; v_call: TRBV5-1; d_call: NA; cdr3_aa: CASSGNAGATNTEAFF; cdr3_nt: TGCGCCAGCAGCGGTAATGCAGGGGCTACGAACACTGAAGCTTTCTTT
clone_size: once; j_call: TRBJ1-4; v_call: TRBV5-1; d_call: NA; cdr3_aa: CASSLGGHGEKLFF; cdr3_nt: TGCGCCAGCAGCTTGGGAGGGCATGGGGAAAAACTGTTTTTT
clone_size: NA; j_call: TRBJ2-1; v_call: TRBV9; d_call: TRBD1; cdr3_aa: CASSTGGQQFF; cdr3_nt: TGTGCCAGCAGCACAGGGGGCCAGCAGTTCTTC
clone_size: NA; j_call: TRBJ1-5; v_call: TRBV19; d_call: NA; cdr3_aa: CASSTPADSYQPQHF; cdr3_nt: TGTGCCAGTAGCACCCCCGCGGACAGTTATCAGCCCCAGCATTTT
clone_size: NA; j_call: TRBJ2-1; v_call: TRBV9; d_call: TRBD2; cdr3_aa: CASSVAASGSHEQFF; cdr3_nt: TGTGCCAGCAGCGTAGCGGCTAGCGGGAGCCATGAGCAGTTCTTC
clone_size: NA; j_call: TRBJ1-4; v_call: TRBV7-9; d_call: NA; cdr3_aa: CASSLVEEYNEKLFF; cdr3_nt: TGTGCCAGCAGCTTAGTTGAAGAGTATAATGAAAAACTGTTTTTT